These 12 T cell receptor beta chains came from one sample sequenced in a study of Graves' ophthalmopathy and Graves' hyperthyroidism. The sequenced template was RNA, covering the TCR beta CDR3 region. HTBI-primed RT-PCR formed the first round, and a multiplex PCR formed the second. One entry per CDR3 protein results from TCRdb running MiXCR on the multiplex PCR reads. The table includes over 150,000 distinct CDR3 sequences, 30% to 45% detected once. Sequencing was done on a sample of peripheral blood. These receptors were taken from a woman aged 40 to 50 with Graves' ophthalmopathy.

V and J are TRBV7-8 and TRBJ1-1; D remains ambiguous. Germline V gene sequence: CDR1 SGHVS, CDR2 FQNEAQ. V lost 3 bases to trimming and J lost 0 bases, with 17 bases between them. The CDR3 has 17 amino acids. The CDR3 spells CASSFSAGRRMNTEAFF. CDR3 DNA sequence: TGTGCCAGCAGCTTTTCCGCAGGTCGTCGCATGAACACTGAAGCTTTCTTT. Complete variable domain (other parts from reference TRBV7-8 and TRBJ1-1): GAGVSQSPRYKVAKRGQDVALRCDPISGHVSLFWYQQALGQGPEFLTYFQNEAQLDKSGLPSDRFFAERPEGSVSTLKIQRTQQEDSAVYLCASSFSAGRRMNTEAFFGQGTRLTVV.

This clonotype has at least ten counts. The chain links TRBV15 to TRBJ1-5, with D perhaps TRBD1 (6 bases). The germline V gene encodes CDR1 LNHNV and CDR2 YYDKDF (reference sequence). Trimming took off 3 bases at V and 2 bases at J, with 8 bases between the two ends. The CDR3 has 14 amino acids. The CDR3 is CATSSSGGNQPQHF. CDR3 coding DNA: TGTGCCACCAGCAGTTCAGGGGGCAATCAGCCCCAGCATTTT.

This clonotype was found many times. The chain carries TRBV12-3 or TRBV12-4 and TRBJ2-6, with a weak D call TRBD1 (5 bases). This CDR3 region has 16 residues. V was clipped by 1 base and J by 0 bases, with 7 bases between them. The CDR3 DNA follows: TGTGCCAGCAGTTTAGACGACAGCTCTGGGGCCAACGTCCTGACTTTC. Translation: CASSLDDSSGANVLTF.

The chain couples TRBV6-1 to TRBJ2-7; 7 bases agree with TRBD1. CDR1 is MNHNS and CDR2 is SASEGT in the germline V gene. V shed 5 bases and J 2 bases; nucleotides not matched to a gene: 6. The CDR3 runs 14 residues. This CDR3 is CASSKGDSAYEQYF. Here the CDR3 DNA reads TGTGCCAGCAGTAAGGGGGACAGCGCCTACGAGCAGTACTTC.

This chain joins TRBV11-2 and TRBJ2-7; D may be TRBD2 (6 bases). Looked up from germline, CDR1 is SGHAT and CDR2 is FQNNGV. The CDR3 is 14 amino acids. Trimming stripped 5 bases from V and 4 bases from J, with 15 bases between. CDR3 DNA sequence: TGTGCCAGCAGCCCCCGGGCCGCGGGATACGAGCAGTACTTC. The encoded protein is CASSPRAAGYEQYF.

The sample holds many counts of this clonotype. This chain's CDR3 is CASSEGGNTEAFF. The CDR3 nucleotides are TGTGCCAGCAGTGAAGGAGGAAACACTGAAGCTTTCTTT. The chain carries TRBV2 and TRBJ1-1, with unresolved D. Deletions cut 1 base from V and 2 bases from J, with 5 bases between. The CDR3 is 13 residues long. In germline, CDR1 is SNHLY, CDR2 FYNNEI.

The CDR3 nucleotides are TGTGCCAGCAGCGAAGGGCCAGGGAATGGCTACACCTTC. Translated, it gives CASSEGPGNGYTF. J is TRBJ1-2 and V is TRBV7-8, with D perhaps TRBD1 (5 bases). There are 13 residues in the CDR3. Germline V CDR1 and CDR2: SGHVS, FQNEAQ. V was pared by 5 bases and J by 6 bases, with 13 bases between.

This chain connects TRBV7-2 to TRBJ2-7; weak D call: TRBD1 (6 bases). The CDR3 is 14 residues long. Germline V gene sequence: CDR1 SGHTA, CDR2 FQGNSA. V lost 7 bases and J lost 3, with 16 bases in between. This CDR3 is CASNPWWDNYEQYF. As DNA, the CDR3 is TGTGCCAGCAACCCATGGTGGGACAACTACGAGCAGTACTTC.

Ten or more counts support this clonotype. The V gene is TRBV7-2, the J gene TRBJ2-2; the D is unclear. Per germline, CDR1 SGHTA and CDR2 FQGNSA. V lost 6 bases and J lost 4, with 3 bases in between. The CDR3 totals 11 residues. As DNA, the CDR3 is TGTGCCAGCAGTCCCACCGGGGAGCTGTTTTTT. Residues: CASSPTGELFF.

This clonotype was seen at least ten times. The CDR3 sequence is CASSKQGSGANVLTF. The CDR3 DNA reads as TGTGCCAGCAGCAAACAGGGCTCTGGGGCCAACGTCCTGACTTTC. The genes are TRBV28 and TRBJ2-6; D is perhaps TRBD1 (6 bases). This CDR3 is built from 15 residues. The V end lost 6 bases, the J end lost 0 bases, and 9 bases lay between the germline ends. The V gene's germline CDR1 is MDHEN and CDR2 SYDVKM.

The chain is built from TRBV6-1 and TRBJ1-3; D is possibly TRBD1 (5 bases). Germline lookup yields CDR1 MNHNS and CDR2 SASEGT. Trimming removed 5 bases at V and 4 bases at J, with 18 bases between. The CDR3 has 16 residues. CDR3 bases: TGTGCCAGCAGTCCGAACCTCGGGACGTCAGGAAACACCATATATTTT. Its protein product is CASSPNLGTSGNTIYF.

This clonotype occurred many times. The genes are TRBV5-1 and TRBJ1-3; D is perhaps TRBD1 (6 bases). The germline V gene encodes CDR1 SGHRS and CDR2 YFSETQ. The V gene lost 4 bases and the J gene lost 4 bases, with 12 bases spanning the gap. This CDR3 contains 14 residues. CDR3 nucleotides: TGCGCCAGCAGCCTTTCAGGGGTCGGAAACACCATATATTTT. Encoded protein: CASSLSGVGNTIYF.